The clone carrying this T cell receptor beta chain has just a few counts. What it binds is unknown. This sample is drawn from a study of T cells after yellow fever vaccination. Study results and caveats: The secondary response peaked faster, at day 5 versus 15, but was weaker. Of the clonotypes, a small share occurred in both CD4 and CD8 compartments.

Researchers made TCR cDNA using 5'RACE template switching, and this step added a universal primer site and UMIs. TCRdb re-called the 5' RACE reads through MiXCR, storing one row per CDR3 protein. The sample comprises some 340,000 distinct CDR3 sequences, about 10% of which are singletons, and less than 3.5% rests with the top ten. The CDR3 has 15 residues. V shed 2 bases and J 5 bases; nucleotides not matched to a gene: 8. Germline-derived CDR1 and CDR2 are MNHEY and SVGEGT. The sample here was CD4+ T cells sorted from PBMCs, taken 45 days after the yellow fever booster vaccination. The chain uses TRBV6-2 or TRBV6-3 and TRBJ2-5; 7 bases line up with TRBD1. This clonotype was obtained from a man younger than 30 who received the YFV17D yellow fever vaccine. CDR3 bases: TGTGCCAGCAGTTACGGGTTGAGGGGGCGGGAGACCCAGTACTTC. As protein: CASSYGLRGRETQYF.